This TCR beta chain appears in the sequencing data of a study of T cell repertoires in cytomegalovirus infection. This clonotype was counted only a few times. V trimming: 8 bases; J trimming: 5 bases; junction bases outside the gene matches: 11. Germline V gives CDR1 SNHLY, CDR2 FYNNEI. The CDR3 runs 16 residues. Using its own MiXCR run on the reads, TCRdb lists one record per CDR3 protein. Of fewer than 300,000 distinct CDR3 sequences listed, about 26% were seen once; the top ten hold about 14%. The receptor comes from a human donor in good health (CMV status not recorded). Some clones in this sample may be carry-over from other donors' samples. The rearrangement links TRBV2 to TRBJ2-1; 11 positions match TRBD2. Sequencing used PBMCs. The CDR3 coding sequence is TGTGCCAGCCGAATGGGGCTAGCGGGGGGTCACAATGAGCAGTTCTTC. Residues: CASRMGLAGGHNEQFF. The entire variable domain, with the rest obtained from reference TRBV2 and TRBJ2-1, is as follows: EPEVTQTPSHQVTQMGQEVILRCVPISNHLYFYWYRQILGQKVEFLVSFYNNEISEKSEIFDDQFSVERPDGSNFTLKIRSTKLEDSAMYFCASRMGLAGGHNEQFFGPGTRLTVL.